This T cell receptor (beta chain) was sequenced in a study of T cell responses to AZD1222 COVID-19 vaccine. With regard to this clone: Its antigen is undetermined.

Germline V gene lookup returns CDR1 SGHRS and CDR2 YFSETQ. The J segment lost 3 bases and the V segment lost 7 bases, leaving 11 bases of the junction unmatched. The CDR3 sequence is 15 residues long. Measured with immunoSEQ multiplex PCR; TCRdb has only the in-frame clones, and not every one. The table lists about 79,000 clones, around 84% of them singletons. Study-wide results and limits: Increases in Spike-specific TCR breadth and depth were seen after two AZD1222 doses. Epitopes outside B.1.351 and B.1.1.7 mutated regions reportedly drew nearly half of spike TCRs.

The TCR comes from an adult in good health. The sample in question was peripheral blood, obtained on day 0 of AZD1222 vaccination. The chain combines TRBV5-1 with TRBJ2-7; 9 nucleotides align to TRBD1. The DNA of the CDR3 is TGCGCCAGCTCCTTTGGGACAGGGACGAACTACGAGCAGTACTTC. Translation: CASSFGTGTNYEQYF.